The rows below give T cell receptor beta chains drawn from one sample of a study of blood T cell repertoires in COVID-19. Generated by immunoSEQ multiplex PCR, the TCRdb table keeps only in-frame clones and is missing some. This sample yields around 280,000 clones, of which around 88% are seen a single time; about 2.2% belongs to the top ten. The specimen was peripheral blood. The origin of the receptors is a woman between 25 and 40 years old who had recovered from COVID-19. Both conserved end residues are trimmed from each CDR3.

j_call	v_call	cdr3_aa
TRBJ2-3	TRBV2	ASSEQGDTQY
TRBJ1-2	TRBV12-3/TRBV12-4	ASSIRDSGYT
TRBJ2-1	TRBV7-2	ASSLRTSGGSYHEQF
TRBJ2-1	TRBV7-9	ASSLERSGRRNEQF
TRBJ2-7	TRBV5-6	ASSFVSAGQGAREQY
TRBJ1-1	TRBV12-3/TRBV12-4	ASSGQMNTEAF
TRBJ2-2	TRBV5-6	ASSLGSGAYAGELF
TRBJ2-2	TRBV5-1	ASQLGGGDTGELF
TRBJ1-2	TRBV30	AWTNFYGYT
TRBJ2-7	TRBV7-9	ASSLLGTAPYEQY
TRBJ2-5	TRBV9	ASSVALFGETQY
TRBJ1-3	TRBV7-2	ASSFAEPRSGNTIY
TRBJ2-3	TRBV6-1	ASSEIGNREYTDTQY
TRBJ1-1	TRBV3-1/TRBV3-2	ASSQRDRGNTEAF